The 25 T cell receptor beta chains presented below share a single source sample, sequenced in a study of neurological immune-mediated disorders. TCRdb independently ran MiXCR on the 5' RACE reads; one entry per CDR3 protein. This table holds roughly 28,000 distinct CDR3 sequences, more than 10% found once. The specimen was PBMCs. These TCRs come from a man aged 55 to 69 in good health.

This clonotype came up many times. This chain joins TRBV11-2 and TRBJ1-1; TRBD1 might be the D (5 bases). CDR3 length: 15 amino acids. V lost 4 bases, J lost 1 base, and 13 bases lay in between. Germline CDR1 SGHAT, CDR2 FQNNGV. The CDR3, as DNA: TGTGCCAGCAGCTGGAACGTTGGGGGGAACACTGAAGCTTTCTTT. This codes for CASSWNVGGNTEAFF.

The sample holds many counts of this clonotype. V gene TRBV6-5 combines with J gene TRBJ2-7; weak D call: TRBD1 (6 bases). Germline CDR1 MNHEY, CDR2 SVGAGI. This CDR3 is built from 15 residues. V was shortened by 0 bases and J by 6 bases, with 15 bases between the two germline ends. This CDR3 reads CASSYSAPGAGEQYF. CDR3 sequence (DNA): TGTGCCAGCAGTTACTCTGCTCCAGGGGCGGGCGAGCAGTACTTC.

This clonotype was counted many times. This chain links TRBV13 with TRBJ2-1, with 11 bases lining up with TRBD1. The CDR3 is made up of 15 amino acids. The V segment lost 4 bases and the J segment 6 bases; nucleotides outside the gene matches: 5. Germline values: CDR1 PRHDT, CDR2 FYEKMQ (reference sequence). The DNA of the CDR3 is TGTGCCAGCAGCTCCCTCGGGACAGGGGGCAATGAGCAGTTCTTC. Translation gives CASSSLGTGGNEQFF.

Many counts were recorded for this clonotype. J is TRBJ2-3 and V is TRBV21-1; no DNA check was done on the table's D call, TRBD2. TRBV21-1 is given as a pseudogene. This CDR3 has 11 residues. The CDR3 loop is CASSSRGAQYF. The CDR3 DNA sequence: TGTGCCAGCAGCTCCCGCGGGGCGCAGTATTTT.

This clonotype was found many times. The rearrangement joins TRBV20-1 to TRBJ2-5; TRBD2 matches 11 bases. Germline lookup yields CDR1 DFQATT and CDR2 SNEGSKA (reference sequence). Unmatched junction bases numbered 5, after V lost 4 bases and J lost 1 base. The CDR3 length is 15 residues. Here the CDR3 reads CSAIRTSGLQETQYF. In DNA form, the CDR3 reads TGCAGTGCTATTAGGACTAGCGGGCTCCAAGAGACCCAGTACTTC.

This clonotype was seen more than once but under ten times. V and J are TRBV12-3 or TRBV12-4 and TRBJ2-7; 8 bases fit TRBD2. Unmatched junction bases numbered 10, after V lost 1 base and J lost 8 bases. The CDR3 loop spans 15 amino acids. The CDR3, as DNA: TGTGCCAGCAGTTTAGTTACTAGCGGCATAAGTAAGCAGTACTTC. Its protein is CASSLVTSGISKQYF.

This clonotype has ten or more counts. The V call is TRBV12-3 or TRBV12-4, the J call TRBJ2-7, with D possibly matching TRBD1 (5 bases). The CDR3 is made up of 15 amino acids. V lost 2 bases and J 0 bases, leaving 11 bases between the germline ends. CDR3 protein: CASSLKTEGSYEQYF. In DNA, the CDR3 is TGTGCCAGCAGTTTAAAGACAGAAGGCTCCTACGAGCAGTACTTC.

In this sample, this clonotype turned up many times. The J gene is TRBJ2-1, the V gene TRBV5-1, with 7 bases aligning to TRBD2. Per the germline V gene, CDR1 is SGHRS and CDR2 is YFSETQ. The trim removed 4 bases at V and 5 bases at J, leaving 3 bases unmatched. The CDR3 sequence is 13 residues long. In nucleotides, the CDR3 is TGCGCCAGCAGCCTTGGGACTAACAATGAGCAGTTCTTC. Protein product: CASSLGTNNEQFF.

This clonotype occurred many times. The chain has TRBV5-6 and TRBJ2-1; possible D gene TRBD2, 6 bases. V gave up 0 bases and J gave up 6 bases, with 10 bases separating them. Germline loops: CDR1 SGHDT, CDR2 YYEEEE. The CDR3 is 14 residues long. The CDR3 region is CASSLGLVRNEQFF. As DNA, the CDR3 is TGTGCCAGCAGCTTGGGACTAGTCCGCAATGAGCAGTTCTTC.

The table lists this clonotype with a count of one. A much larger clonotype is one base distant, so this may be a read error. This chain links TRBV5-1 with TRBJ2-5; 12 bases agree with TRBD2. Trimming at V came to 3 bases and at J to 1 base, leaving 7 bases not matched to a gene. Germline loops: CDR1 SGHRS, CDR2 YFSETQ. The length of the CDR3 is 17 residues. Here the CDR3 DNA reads TGCGCCAGCAGCTCGGTACTAGCGGGGGGTCCCCAAGAGACCCAGTACTTC. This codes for CASSSVLAGGPQETQYF.

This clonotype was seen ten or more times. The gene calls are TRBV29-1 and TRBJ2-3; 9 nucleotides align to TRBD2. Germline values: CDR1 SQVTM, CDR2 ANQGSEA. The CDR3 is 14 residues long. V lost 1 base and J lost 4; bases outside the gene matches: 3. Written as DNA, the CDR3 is TGCAGCGTTGAAGCTAGCGGGACCCCAGATACGCAGTATTTT. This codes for CSVEASGTPDTQYF.

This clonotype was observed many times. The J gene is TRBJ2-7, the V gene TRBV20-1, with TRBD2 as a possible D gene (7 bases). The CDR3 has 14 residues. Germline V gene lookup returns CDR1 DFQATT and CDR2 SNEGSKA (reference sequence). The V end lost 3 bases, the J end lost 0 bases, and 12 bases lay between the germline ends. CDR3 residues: CSARRGGPSYEQYF. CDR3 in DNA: TGCAGTGCTAGGAGGGGGGGCCCCTCCTACGAGCAGTACTTC.

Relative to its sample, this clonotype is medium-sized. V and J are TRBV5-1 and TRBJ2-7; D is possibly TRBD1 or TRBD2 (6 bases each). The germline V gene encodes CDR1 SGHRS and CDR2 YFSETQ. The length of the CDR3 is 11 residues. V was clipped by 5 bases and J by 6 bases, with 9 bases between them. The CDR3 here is CASSEGGEQYF. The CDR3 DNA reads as TGCGCCAGCAGTGAGGGGGGCGAGCAGTACTTC.

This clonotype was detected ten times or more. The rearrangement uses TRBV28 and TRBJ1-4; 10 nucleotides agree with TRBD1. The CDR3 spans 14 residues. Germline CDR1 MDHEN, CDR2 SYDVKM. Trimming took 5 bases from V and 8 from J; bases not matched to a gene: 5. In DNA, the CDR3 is TGTGCCAGCAGTCCCGGGACAGGGGTCGAAAAACTGTTTTTT. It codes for CASSPGTGVEKLFF.

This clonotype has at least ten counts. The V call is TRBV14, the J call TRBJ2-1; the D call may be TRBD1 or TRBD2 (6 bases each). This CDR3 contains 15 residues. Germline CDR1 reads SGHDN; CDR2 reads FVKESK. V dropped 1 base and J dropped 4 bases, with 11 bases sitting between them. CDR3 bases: TGTGCCAGCAGCCAAGGGGGGGCCCCATACAATGAGCAGTTCTTC. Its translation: CASSQGGAPYNEQFF.

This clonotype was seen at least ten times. The CDR3 here is CASSVTGFTTDTQYF. Here the CDR3 DNA reads TGCGCCAGCAGCGTGACAGGGTTCACCACAGATACGCAGTATTTT. This chain joins TRBV5-1 and TRBJ2-3; 7 bases match TRBD1. V shed 4 bases, J shed 2 bases, and the junction held 7 bases outside the gene matches. Germline values: CDR1 SGHRS, CDR2 YFSETQ. The CDR3 is 15 amino acids.

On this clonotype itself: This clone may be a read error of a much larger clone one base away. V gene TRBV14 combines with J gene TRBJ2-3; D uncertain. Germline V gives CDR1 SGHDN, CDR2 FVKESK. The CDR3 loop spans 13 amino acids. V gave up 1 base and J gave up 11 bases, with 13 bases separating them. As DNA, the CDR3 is TGTGCCAGCAGCCAAGGAAAAGGTGGCATGCAGTATTTT. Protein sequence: CASSQGKGGMQYF.

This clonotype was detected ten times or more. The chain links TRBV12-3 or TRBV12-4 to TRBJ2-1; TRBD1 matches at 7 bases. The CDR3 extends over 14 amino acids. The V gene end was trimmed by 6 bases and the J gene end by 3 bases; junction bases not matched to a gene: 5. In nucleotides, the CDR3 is TGTGCCAGCAGCCGACAGGGAATCTACAATGAGCAGTTCTTC. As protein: CASSRQGIYNEQFF.

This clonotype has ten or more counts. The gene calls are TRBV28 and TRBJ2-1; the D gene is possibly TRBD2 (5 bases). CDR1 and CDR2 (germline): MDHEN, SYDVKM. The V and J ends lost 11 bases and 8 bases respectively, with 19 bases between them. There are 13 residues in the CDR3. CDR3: CAATPPSRDEQFF. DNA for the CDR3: TGTGCCGCAACCCCCCCCTCGAGGGATGAGCAGTTCTTC.

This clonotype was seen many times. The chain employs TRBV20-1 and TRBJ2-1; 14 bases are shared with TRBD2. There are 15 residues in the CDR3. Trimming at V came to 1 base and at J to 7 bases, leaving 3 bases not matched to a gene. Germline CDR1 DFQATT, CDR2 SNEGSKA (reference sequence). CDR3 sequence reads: CSARVRTSGGNEQFF. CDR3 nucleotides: TGCAGTGCTAGAGTAAGGACTAGCGGGGGGAATGAGCAGTTCTTC.

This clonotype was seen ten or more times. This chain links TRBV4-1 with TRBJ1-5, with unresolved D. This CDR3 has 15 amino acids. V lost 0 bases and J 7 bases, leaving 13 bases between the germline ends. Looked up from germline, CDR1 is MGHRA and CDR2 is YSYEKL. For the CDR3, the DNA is TGCGCCAGCAGCCAAGATGAAGGGTTTTTCCAGCCCCAGCATTTT. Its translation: CASSQDEGFFQPQHF.

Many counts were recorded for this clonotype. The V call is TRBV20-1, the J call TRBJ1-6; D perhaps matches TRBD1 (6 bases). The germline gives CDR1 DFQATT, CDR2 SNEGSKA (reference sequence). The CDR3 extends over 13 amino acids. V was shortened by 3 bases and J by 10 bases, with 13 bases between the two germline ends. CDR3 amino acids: CSASSQGGSPLHF. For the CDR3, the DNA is TGCAGTGCTAGTTCACAGGGAGGATCACCCCTCCACTTT.

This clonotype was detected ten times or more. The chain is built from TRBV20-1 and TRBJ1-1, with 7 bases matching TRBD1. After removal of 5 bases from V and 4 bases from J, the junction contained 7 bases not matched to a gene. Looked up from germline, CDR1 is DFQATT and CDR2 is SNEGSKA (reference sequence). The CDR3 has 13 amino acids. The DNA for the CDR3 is TGCAGTGCTGCCCGACAGGGTGGCACTGAAGCTTTCTTT. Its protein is CSAARQGGTEAFF.

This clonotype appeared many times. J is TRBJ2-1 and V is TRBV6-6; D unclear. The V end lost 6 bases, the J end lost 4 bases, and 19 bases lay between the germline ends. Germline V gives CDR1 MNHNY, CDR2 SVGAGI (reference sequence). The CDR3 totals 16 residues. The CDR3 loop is CASRPTEPLGYNEQFF. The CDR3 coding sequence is TGTGCCAGCAGACCCACCGAACCTTTGGGGTACAATGAGCAGTTCTTC.

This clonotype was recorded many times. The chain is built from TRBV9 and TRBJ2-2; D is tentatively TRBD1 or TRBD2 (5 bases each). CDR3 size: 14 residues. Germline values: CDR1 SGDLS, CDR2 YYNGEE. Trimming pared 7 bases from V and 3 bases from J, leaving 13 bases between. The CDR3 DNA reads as TGTGCCAGCGGCCCGGGACCAGACACCGGGGAGCTGTTTTTT. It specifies CASGPGPDTGELFF.